In its sample, the clone carrying this TCR beta chain was seen many times. No antigen is known for it. The record originates from a study of T cell repertoires in cytomegalovirus infection. Across the study: CMV infection and matching HLA type were both indicated by public TCR beta signatures.

TCRdb itself ran the reads through MiXCR, one entry per CDR3 protein. The data contain more than 500,000 distinct CDR3 sequences, 16% of them singletons. Notes on the study in general: Predominance within the ex vivo response was attributable to HLA-C-restricted CMV-specific TCR beta clonotypes. Carriage of CMV together with the relevant HLA was identifiable through cumulative public TCR beta family frequency.

The sample comprised CD8+ T cells from PBMCs. This sequence originates from a human donor in good health (CMV status not recorded). Some clones in this sample may be carry-over from other donors' samples.

CDR3 residues: CASSPPPGPQREQFF. In DNA form, the CDR3 reads TGTGCCAGCAGTCCGCCCCCGGGACCACAACGGGAGCAGTTCTTC. The chain couples TRBV27 to TRBJ2-1; perhaps D is TRBD1 or TRBD2 (5 bases each). Looked up from germline, CDR1 is MNHEY and CDR2 is SMNVEV (reference sequence). Deletions cut 5 bases from V and 10 bases from J, with 21 bases between. The CDR3 extends over 15 amino acids.